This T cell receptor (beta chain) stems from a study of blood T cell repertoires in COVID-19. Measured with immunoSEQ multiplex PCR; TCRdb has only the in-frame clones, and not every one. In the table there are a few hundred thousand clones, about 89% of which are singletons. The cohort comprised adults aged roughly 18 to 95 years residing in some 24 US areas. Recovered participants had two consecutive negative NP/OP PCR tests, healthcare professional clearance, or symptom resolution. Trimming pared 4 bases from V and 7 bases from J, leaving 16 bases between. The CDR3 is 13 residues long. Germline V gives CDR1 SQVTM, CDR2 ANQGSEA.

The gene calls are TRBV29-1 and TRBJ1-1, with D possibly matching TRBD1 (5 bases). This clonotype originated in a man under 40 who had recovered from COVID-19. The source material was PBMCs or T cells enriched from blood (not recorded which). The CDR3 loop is CSVVGRQLNEAFF. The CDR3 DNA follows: TGCAGCGTTGTAGGCAGACAGCTGAATGAAGCTTTCTTT.